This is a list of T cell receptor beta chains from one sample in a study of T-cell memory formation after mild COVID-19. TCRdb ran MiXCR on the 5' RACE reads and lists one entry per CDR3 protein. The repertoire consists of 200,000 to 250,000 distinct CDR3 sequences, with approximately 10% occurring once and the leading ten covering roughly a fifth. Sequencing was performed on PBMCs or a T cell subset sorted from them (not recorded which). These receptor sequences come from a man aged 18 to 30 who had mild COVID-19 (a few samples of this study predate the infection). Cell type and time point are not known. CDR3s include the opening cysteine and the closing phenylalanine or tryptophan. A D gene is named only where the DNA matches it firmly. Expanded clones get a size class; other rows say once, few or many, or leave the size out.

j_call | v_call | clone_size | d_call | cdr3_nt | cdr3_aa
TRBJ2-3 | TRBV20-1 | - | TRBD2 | TGCAGTGCTTCAACTAGCGGGGGCCATACTAGCACAGATACGCAGTATTTT | CSASTSGGHTSTDTQYF
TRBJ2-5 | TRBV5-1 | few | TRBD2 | TGCGCCAGCAGCTTGGTTAGCGGGGAAGAGACCCAGTACTTC | CASSLVSGEETQYF
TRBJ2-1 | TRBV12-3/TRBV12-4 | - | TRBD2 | TGTGCCAGCAGGAGTTCTAGCGGGGGGGCCTACAATGAGCAGTTCTTC | CASRSSSGGAYNEQFF
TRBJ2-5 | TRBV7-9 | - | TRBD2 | TGTGCCAGCAGCTTAGGAAGCGGGGGGTCCCAAGAGACCCAGTACTTC | CASSLGSGGSQETQYF
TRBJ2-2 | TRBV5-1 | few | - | TGCGCCAGCAGCTTGTCTCGCGGGGTCATAACGACCGGGGAGCTGTGTTTT | CASSLSRGVITTGELCF
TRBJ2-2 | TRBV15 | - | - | TGTGCCACCAGCAGAGAGGCGGGGCGCTACACCGGGGAGCTGTTTTTT | CATSREAGRYTGELFF
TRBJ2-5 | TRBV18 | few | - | TGTGCCAGCTCACCCGGTCACCAAGAGACCCAGTACTTC | CASSPGHQETQYF
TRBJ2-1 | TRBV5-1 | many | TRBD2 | TGCGCCAGCAGTTCCGGGACTAGTGTGTACAATGAGCAGTTCTTC | CASSSGTSVYNEQFF
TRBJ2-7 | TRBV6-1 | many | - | TGTGCCAGCAGCGGTTGGGGACAACAGGGGGGGTCGCGGACTGAGCAGTACTTC | CASSGWGQQGGSRTEQYF
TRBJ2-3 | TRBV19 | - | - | TGTGCCAGTAGTATTTTGATCACAGATACGCAGTATTTT | CASSILITDTQYF
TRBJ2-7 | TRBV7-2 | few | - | TGTGCCAGCAGCGAGTTATTCCGTAATCTGTACTTC | CASSELFRNLYF
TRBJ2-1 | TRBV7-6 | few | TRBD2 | TGTGCCAGCAGCCGCCGGGGGGATGAGCAGTTCTTC | CASSRRGDEQFF
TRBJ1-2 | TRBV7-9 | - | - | TGTGCCAGCAGCTTAGAACTATTGACGGTTTCTAACTATGGCTACACCTTC | CASSLELLTVSNYGYTF
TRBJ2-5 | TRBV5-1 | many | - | TGCGCCAGCAGCTTCGCGGGGCTTGAGACCCAGTACTTC | CASSFAGLETQYF
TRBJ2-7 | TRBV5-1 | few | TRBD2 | TGCGCCAGCAGCTTGTTCGCGGGGGGGCTAGGGGAGCAGTACTTC | CASSLFAGGLGEQYF
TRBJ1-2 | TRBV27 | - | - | TGTGCCAGCAGTTTATCAGGGAACTATGGCTACACCTTC | CASSLSGNYGYTF
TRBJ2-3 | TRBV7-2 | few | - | TGTGCCAGCAGCTTCGGTCGTCACACAGATACGCAGTATTTT | CASSFGRHTDTQYF
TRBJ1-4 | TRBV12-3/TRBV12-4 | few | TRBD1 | TGTGCCAGCAGACAGGGGGCGGTTGAAAAACTGTTTTTT | CASRQGAVEKLFF
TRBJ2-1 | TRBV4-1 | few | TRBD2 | TGCGCCAGCAGCCCCGGGACTAGCGGGGGCTACAATGAGCAGTTCTTC | CASSPGTSGGYNEQFF
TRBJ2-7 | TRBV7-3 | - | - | TGTGCCAGCAGCCCACAGGGTTGGGACGCCGAGCAGTACTTC | CASSPQGWDAEQYF
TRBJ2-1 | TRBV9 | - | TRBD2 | TGTGCCAGCAGCGTACGACTAGCGGGGGGGCCGTCCTACAATGAGCAGTTCTTC | CASSVRLAGGPSYNEQFF
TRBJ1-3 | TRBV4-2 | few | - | TGTGCCAGCAGCCAAAGCCTCAGCTCTGGAAACACCATATATTTT | CASSQSLSSGNTIYF
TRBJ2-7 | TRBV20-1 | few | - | TGCAGTGCTAGGGGCCGGAACGAGCAGTACTTC | CSARGRNEQYF
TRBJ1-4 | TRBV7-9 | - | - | TGTGCCAGCAGCTTGACAGCGCCCCGGGATGAAAAACTGTTTTTT | CASSLTAPRDEKLFF
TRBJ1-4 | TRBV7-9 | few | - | TGTGCCAGCAGCTTAGTCTTACAGGAAAGGGGCGATGAAAAACTGTTTTTT | CASSLVLQERGDEKLFF
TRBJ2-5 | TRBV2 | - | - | TGTGCCAGCAGATTCGACTTGGGGGAGACCCAGTACTTC | CASRFDLGETQYF
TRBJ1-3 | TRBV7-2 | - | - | TGTGCCAGCAGCTTTTGGCTGAACTCTGGAAACACCATATATTTT | CASSFWLNSGNTIYF
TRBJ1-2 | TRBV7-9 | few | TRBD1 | TGTGCCAGCAGCTTTGAGGGACAGGAGGGCTACACCTTC | CASSFEGQEGYTF
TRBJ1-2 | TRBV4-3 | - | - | TGCGCCAGCAGCCAAGGAACTACAGGGAACAGGGGCTACACCTTC | CASSQGTTGNRGYTF
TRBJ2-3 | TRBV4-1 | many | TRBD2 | TGCGCCAGCAGCCAAGAAAGCGGGGGGCCAGATACGCAGTATTTT | CASSQESGGPDTQYF
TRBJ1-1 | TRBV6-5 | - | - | TGTGCCAGCAGTTACCAGAACGAAGCTTTCTTT | CASSYQNEAFF
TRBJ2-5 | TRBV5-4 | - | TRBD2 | TGTGCCAGCAGCCCTCAGCGGGGGGGACAAGAGACCCAGTACTTC | CASSPQRGGQETQYF
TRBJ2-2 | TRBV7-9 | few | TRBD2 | TGTGCCAGCAGGCTAGCGGGGGCTACCGGGGAGCTGTTTTTT | CASRLAGATGELFF
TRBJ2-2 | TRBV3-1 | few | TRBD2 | TGTGCCAGCAGCCATCTAGCGGGCCGAACGAACACCGGGGAGCTGTTTTTT | CASSHLAGRTNTGELFF
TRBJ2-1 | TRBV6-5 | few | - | TGTGCCAGCAGGGGAAGGGACAACACCAATGAGCAGTTCTTC | CASRGRDNTNEQFF
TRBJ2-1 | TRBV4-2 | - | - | TGTGCCAGCAGCCAGGGCCCCTACGACGACCCCTTCAACAATGAGCAGTTCTTC | CASSQGPYDDPFNNEQFF
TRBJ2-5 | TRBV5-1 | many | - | TGCGCCAGCAGCTGGCAGGGGGGCATCTCCCAAGAGACCCAGTACTTC | CASSWQGGISQETQYF
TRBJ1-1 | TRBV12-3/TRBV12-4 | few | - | TGTGCCAGCAGTTGGGGGCTCAACACTGAAGCTTTCTTT | CASSWGLNTEAFF
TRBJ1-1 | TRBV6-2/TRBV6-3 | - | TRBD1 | TGTGCCAGCACGACAGGGGATAAGGACACTGAAGCTTTCTTT | CASTTGDKDTEAFF
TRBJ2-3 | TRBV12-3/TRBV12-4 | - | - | TGTGCTTGTCGGACGGTGGATACGCAGTATTTT | CACRTVDTQYF
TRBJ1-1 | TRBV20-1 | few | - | TGCAGTGCTAGTACCCTAGCCACTGAAGCTTTCTTT | CSASTLATEAFF
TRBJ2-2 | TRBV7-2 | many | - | TGTGCCAGCAGCCTAGGACAGCACGCCGGGGAGCTGTTTTTT | CASSLGQHAGELFF